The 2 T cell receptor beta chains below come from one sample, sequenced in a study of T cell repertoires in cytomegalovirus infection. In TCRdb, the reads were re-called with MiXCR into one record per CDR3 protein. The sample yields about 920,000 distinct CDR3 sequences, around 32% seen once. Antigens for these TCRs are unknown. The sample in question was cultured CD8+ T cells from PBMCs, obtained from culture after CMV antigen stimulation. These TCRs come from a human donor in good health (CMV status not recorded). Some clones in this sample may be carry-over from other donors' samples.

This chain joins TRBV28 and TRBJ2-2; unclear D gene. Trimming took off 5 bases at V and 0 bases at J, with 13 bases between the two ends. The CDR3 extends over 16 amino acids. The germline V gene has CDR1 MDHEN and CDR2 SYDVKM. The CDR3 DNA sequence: TGTGCCAGCAGTCCGACCGTCCATGCGAACACCGGGGAGCTGTTTTTT. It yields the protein CASSPTVHANTGELFF.

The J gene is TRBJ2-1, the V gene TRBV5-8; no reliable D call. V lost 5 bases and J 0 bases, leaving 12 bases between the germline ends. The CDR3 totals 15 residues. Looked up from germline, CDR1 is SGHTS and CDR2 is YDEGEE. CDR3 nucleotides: TGTGCCAGCAGTGCCATACGGAGCTCCTACAATGAGCAGTTCTTC. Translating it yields CASSAIRSSYNEQFF.